These 6 T cell receptor beta chains share one sample of origin, sequenced in a study of blood T cells in healthy people across ages. Primers used in a second PCR of about 7 to 12 cycles were a sample-barcoded 5' primer and a J-beta primer mix. TCRdb called the 5' RACE reads again in MiXCR, with one record for every CDR3 protein. In the table there are 500,000 to 550,000 distinct CDR3 sequences, 24% of which are singletons. The same data also went into a second study, on T cells of mothers and their children.

The sequencing input was blood. These receptors were taken from a boy aged 5 to 17 in good health.

The genes are TRBV28 and TRBJ2-4; D unresolved. Germline lookup yields CDR1 MDHEN and CDR2 SYDVKM. The CDR3 is 14 residues long. Trimming removed 8 bases from V and 7 bases from J, with 18 bases in between. CDR3 sequence reads: CASGLSSESNIQYF. The CDR3 DNA follows: TGTGCCAGCGGCCTTTCTTCCGAGAGCAACATTCAGTACTTC.

This rearrangement joins TRBV28 to TRBJ1-4, with a possible D match to TRBD1 (6 bases). V was pared by 2 bases and J by 7 bases, with 14 bases between. This CDR3 spans 15 amino acids. Germline CDR1 MDHEN, CDR2 SYDVKM. The CDR3, as DNA: TGTGCCAGCAGTTTAGGGCCAGGGGACGGTGAAAAACTGTTTTTT. Its protein is CASSLGPGDGEKLFF.

Points on this clonotype: Germline is not matched at one junction end, which may reflect a read error. The chain carries TRBV28 and TRBJ2-3; 10 nucleotides align to TRBD1. The CDR3 is 16 residues long. Looked up from germline, CDR1 is MDHEN and CDR2 is SYDVKM. The CDR3 DNA reads TGTGCCAGCAGTATATGGGACAGGGGTGAGCGAGATACGCAGTATTTT. This gives the protein CASSIWDRGERDTQYF.

The genes are TRBV4-3 and TRBJ2-7; the match to TRBD1 covers 7 bases. From germline, CDR1 is LGHNA and CDR2 YSLEER. V was clipped by 2 bases and J by 6 bases; unmatched bases: 10. The length of the CDR3 is 15 residues. The CDR3 sequence is CASSQYRGISGEQYF. The CDR3 DNA is TGCGCCAGCAGCCAATACAGGGGTATTTCAGGCGAGCAGTACTTC.

Regarding this clonotype: A junction end diverges from the germline sequence, so it may reflect a read error. The CDR3 DNA reads as TGCGCCAGCAGCCAAGAATCAGGAATTAGGACCGGGGAGCCGTTTTTT. It is translated as CASSQESGIRTGEPFF. The V and J genes are TRBV4-3 and TRBJ2-2; D possibly corresponds to TRBD2 (5 bases). Germline lookup yields CDR1 LGHNA and CDR2 YSLEER. This CDR3 has 16 amino acids.

Points on this clonotype: One end of the junction varies from germline; a read error may be responsible. The rearrangement joins TRBV28 to TRBJ2-4, with D tentatively TRBD1 (7 bases). Germline V gene sequence: CDR1 MDHEN, CDR2 SYDVKM. This CDR3 contains 18 residues. Here the CDR3 DNA reads TGTGCCAGCAGAAAGACAGGGAGGAGGGGTATAGCCAAAAACATTCACTACTTC. This translates into CASRKTGRRGIAKNIHYF. Supplemented by reference TRBV28 and TRBJ2-4, the full variable domain reads DVKVTQSSRYLVKRTGEKVFLECVQDMDHENMFWYRQDPGLGLRLIYFSYDVKMKEKGDIPEGYSVSREKKERFSLILESASTNQTSMYLCASRKTGRRGIAKNIHYFGAGTRLSVL.